This TCR beta chain was identified in a study of CD8 T cells in Susac syndrome. The overall study: There were Susac syndrome patients who were therapy-naive at blood draw, others on corticosteroids, and others on intravenous immunoglobulin alone. Study findings and constraints: It was acknowledged by the study that relatively few individuals were included in its TCR sequencing and HLA analysis.

CDR1 DFQATT and CDR2 SNEGSKA come from the germline V gene (reference sequence). Trimming pared 3 bases from V and 3 bases from J, leaving 8 bases between. This CDR3 spans 12 amino acids. With random hexamers, roughly 0.45 to 1 ug RNA was reverse transcribed. The amplification used immunoSEQ multiplex PCR on TCR beta CDR3; it spanned 54 Vbeta and 13 Jbeta. Using its own MiXCR run on the immunoSEQ multiplex PCR reads, TCRdb lists one record per CDR3 protein. The table shows some 77,000 distinct CDR3 sequences, with 85% to 95% occurring only once. Negative isolation was used for CD8+ and CD4+ T cells and FACS enrichment for TEMRA cells. A word on this clonotype: Its antigen is still unknown.

This sequence originates from a human donor with Susac syndrome. This sequence joins TRBV20-1 and TRBJ1-2, with TRBD1 as a possible D gene (5 bases). The source material was CD4+ T cells from PBMCs. The CDR3 DNA reads TGCAGTGCTAGTATCAGGGACTATGGCTACACCTTC. Translating gives CSASIRDYGYTF.